The clone carrying this TCR beta chain has more than one count but fewer than ten. No antigen is known for it. An end of the junction does not agree with germline; a read error may underlie this. Germline lookup yields CDR1 KGHSH and CDR2 LQKENI. The CDR3 spans 13 residues. The source of the sample is a study of T cells in Graves' hyperthyroidism and ophthalmopathy. Patients having uncontrolled infection, another autoimmune disease, pregnancy or lactation were not included. Thyroid ultrasound, orbital computed tomography, clinical symptoms, and serum thyroxine and TRAb underpinned diagnoses. General observations from the study: By a 13 V-J model, ophthalmopathy was set apart from stable hyperthyroidism. Most clonotypes that expanded in the thyroid above 0.001 also showed up in blood.

RNA transcripts gave rise to amplified TCR beta CDR3 regions. HTBI primers were employed in a first-round RT-PCR of the TCR CDR3. MiXCR was run by TCRdb on the multiplex PCR reads, yielding one entry per CDR3 protein. The sample records 350,000 or so distinct CDR3 sequences, about a sixth being singletons. V and J are TRBV18 and TRBJ2-2, with D uncertain. This TCR was sampled from a woman aged 40 to 49 with Graves' ophthalmopathy. The sequencing input was blood. This CDR3 is CASPPLAWGELFF. The CDR3 DNA reads TGTGCCAGCCCACCTCTCGCCTGGGGGGAGCTGTTTTTT.